The rows below give T cell receptor beta chains drawn from one sample of a study of PD-1 blockade in classical Hodgkin lymphoma. TCRdb's table, derived via immunoSEQ multiplex PCR, lists solely in-frame clones and lacks some. Of about 84,000 clones in the sample, around 86% are singletons; the top ten hold approximately 22%. The sample consisted of peripheral blood mononuclear cells (PBMCs), taken at baseline. The receptors derive from a human donor with classical Hodgkin lymphoma. The CDR3 runs from the conserved cysteine through the conserved F or W. The D gene is left open where the match is weak. Clone size is shown for a subset of rows, as once, few, many or a class of expanded clone.

j_gene	abundance	v_gene	d_gene	CDR3aa	CDR3nt
TRBJ2-7	NA	TRBV10-3	TRBD2	CAISDPGERGYEQYF	TGTGCCATCAGTGACCCCGGGGAGCGGGGCTACGAGCAGTACTTC
TRBJ1-2	NA	TRBV4-1	NA	CASSQDLAYGYTF	TGCGCCAGCAGCCAAGATTTGGCTTATGGCTACACCTTC
TRBJ2-2	once	TRBV4-3	TRBD1	CASSHGTGLNTGELFF	TGCGCCAGCAGCCACGGGACAGGGCTGAACACCGGGGAGCTGTTTTTT
TRBJ2-1	NA	TRBV7-9	TRBD1	CASSGDRVAEQFF	TGTGCCAGCAGCGGGGACAGGGTCGCTGAGCAGTTCTTC
TRBJ2-3	once	TRBV20-1	NA	CSARMTDTQYF	TGCAGTGCTAGAATGACGGATACGCAGTATTTT
TRBJ2-1	few	TRBV10-1	NA	CASSRDLSSYNEQFF	TGCGCCAGCAGTCGGGACTTAAGCTCCTACAATGAGCAGTTCTTC
TRBJ1-1	NA	TRBV15	NA	CATSREQGYTEAFF	TGTGCCACCAGCAGAGAGCAAGGGTACACTGAAGCTTTCTTT
TRBJ1-1	NA	TRBV28	TRBD1	CASSPRQGLEAFF	TGTGCCAGCAGCCCGAGACAGGGGCTTGAAGCTTTCTTT
TRBJ1-5	NA	TRBV7-2	NA	CASSPTRGHNQPQHF	TGTGCCAGCAGCCCCACCAGGGGACATAATCAGCCCCAGCATTTT
TRBJ1-2	NA	TRBV2	NA	CASSTDTNYGYTF	TGTGCCAGCAGTACGGACACGAACTATGGCTACACCTTC
TRBJ2-7	NA	TRBV18	TRBD1	CASSDRPGLEQYF	TGTGCCAGCTCGGACAGGCCTGGGTTAGAGCAGTACTTC
TRBJ1-1	few	TRBV11-2	NA	CASSLGGWAGAFF	TGTGCCAGCAGCTTAGGCGGGTGGGCGGGAGCTTTCTTT
TRBJ1-3	NA	TRBV7-9	NA	CASSPSGHMSSGNTIYF	TGTGCCAGCAGCCCATCGGGACATATGAGCTCTGGAAACACCATATATTTT
TRBJ2-2	few	TRBV5-6	NA	CASSLNGELFF	TGTGCCAGCAGCCTCAACGGGGAGCTGTTTTTT
TRBJ1-3	NA	TRBV4-1	NA	CASSQVTVGNTIYF	TGCGCCAGCAGCCAAGTAACAGTAGGAAACACCATATATTTT
TRBJ2-3	NA	TRBV10-3	NA	CAISAGPDTQYF	TGTGCCATCAGTGCAGGGCCAGATACGCAGTATTTT
TRBJ1-1	NA	TRBV30	NA	CAWSATSWDEAFF	TGTGCCTGGAGTGCAACCTCGTGGGATGAAGCTTTCTTT
TRBJ2-2	NA	TRBV7-6	NA	CASTKNTGELFF	TGTGCCAGCACCAAGAATACCGGGGAGCTGTTTTTT
TRBJ2-7	NA	TRBV6-5	NA	CASGFLNEQYF	TGTGCCAGCGGATTCCTGAACGAGCAGTACTTC
TRBJ1-2	NA	TRBV6-6	TRBD1	CASSPGTATYYGYTF	TGTGCCAGCAGCCCCGGGACAGCAACTTACTATGGCTACACCTTC
TRBJ1-1	NA	TRBV5-4	NA	CASSPAGGYTNTEAFF	TGTGCCAGCAGCCCTGCGGGGGGCTATACTAACACTGAAGCTTTCTTT
TRBJ2-3	NA	TRBV10-2	TRBD2	CASSVMRGEATQYF	TGCGCCAGCAGTGTGATGCGGGGGGAGGCTACGCAGTATTTT
TRBJ1-2	NA	TRBV6-4	NA	CASSERKSHGYTF	TGTGCCAGCAGTGAACGGAAGTCCCATGGCTACACCTTC
TRBJ2-7	NA	TRBV4-2	NA	CASSPTGGSSYEQYF	TGTGCCAGCAGCCCGACTGGCGGTTCGTCCTACGAGCAGTACTTC
TRBJ1-2	NA	TRBV28	TRBD1	CASNTGGVLLLGYTF	TGTGCCAGCAATACAGGGGGCGTTCTATTGCTTGGCTACACCTTC
TRBJ1-2	NA	TRBV28	TRBD1	CASSQQGVNYGYTF	TGTGCCAGCAGTCAACAGGGGGTTAACTATGGCTACACCTTC
TRBJ1-1	NA	TRBV27	TRBD1	CATHTGALNTEAFF	TGTGCCACCCATACAGGGGCGCTGAACACTGAAGCTTTCTTT
TRBJ2-4	NA	TRBV28	NA	CAILARGGNIQYF	TGTGCCATTCTGGCGAGGGGGGGGAACATTCAGTACTTC
TRBJ1-1	NA	TRBV27	TRBD1	CASRKGQINTEAFF	TGTGCCAGCAGAAAGGGACAGATAAACACTGAAGCTTTCTTT
TRBJ1-1	NA	TRBV9	TRBD1	CASSPRHGTAEAFF	TGTGCCAGCAGCCCCCGACATGGGACAGCGGAAGCTTTCTTT
TRBJ2-7	NA	TRBV6-1	NA	CASGGGTATYEQYF	TGTGCCAGCGGGGGGGGGACAGCAACCTACGAGCAGTACTTC
TRBJ1-1	NA	TRBV11-2	NA	CASSLNGDTEAFF	TGTGCCAGCAGCTTAAACGGAGACACTGAAGCTTTCTTT
TRBJ1-5	NA	TRBV27	NA	CASSLFFEGQHSNQPQHF	TGTGCCAGCAGTTTATTCTTTGAAGGTCAACATAGCAATCAGCCCCAGCATTTT
TRBJ2-1	once	TRBV9	TRBD2	CASSSTFSGSSYNEQFF	TGTGCCAGCAGCTCCACTTTTAGCGGGAGCTCCTACAATGAGCAGTTCTTC
TRBJ2-2	NA	TRBV4-3	NA	CASSQDVRREHSGELFF	TGCGCCAGCAGCCAAGATGTCCGGCGGGAACACTCCGGGGAGCTGTTTTTT
TRBJ1-5	NA	TRBV2	NA	CASKRGGLNAQHF	TGTGCCAGTAAAAGGGGGGGGCTTAATGCCCAGCATTTT
TRBJ2-2	NA	TRBV4-1	TRBD1	CASSQGRTGNAGELFF	TGCGCCAGCAGCCAAGGGCGGACAGGAAACGCCGGGGAGCTGTTTTTT